What follows are 9 T cell receptor beta chains derived from one specimen sequenced in a study of blood T cells in healthy people across ages (dated by TCRdb to 2014 to 2015). Libraries came from 5' RACE. Sequencing was carried out with an Illumina HiSeq 2500. A second PCR of roughly 6 to 11 cycles was run with a J-beta primer mix and a sample-barcoded 5' primer. Using fastp trimming at Q25 and MiXCR clonotype assembly, TCRdb reanalyzed the public sequencing data and kept in-frame beta chains. Each entry merges the rows of one CDR3 protein and shows their most common DNA and genes. The sample table lists approximately 800,000 distinct CDR3 sequences, 20% to 25% of them with a count of one. Around 3.6% of the sample is held by the ten biggest clonotypes. The same sample was also used in a study of T cells of mothers and their children.

Sequencing used blood. These receptors were taken from a boy younger than 18 in good health.

This sequence joins TRBV4-1 and TRBJ1-4, with D maybe TRBD1 (6 bases). The CDR3 is 16 residues long. Germline V gene data show CDR1 as MGHRA and CDR2 as YSYEKL. The ends were cut back, 1 base at V and 8 bases at J, with 17 bases in the middle. CDR3 in amino acids: CASSQVLSGAGEKLFF. The CDR3 DNA reads TGCGCCAGCAGCCAAGTTTTATCAGGGGCAGGCGAAAAACTGTTTTTT.

This clonotype was counted a few times. This chain connects TRBV7-9 to TRBJ2-4; TRBD1 matches 7 bases. Unmatched junction bases numbered 6, after V lost 2 bases and J lost 5 bases. The CDR3 extends over 15 amino acids. Germline V gene lookup returns CDR1 SEHNR and CDR2 FQNEAQ (reference sequence). CDR3 coding DNA: TGTGCCAGCAGCTTACCCACAGGGGAAGAAAACATTCAGTACTTC. Protein sequence: CASSLPTGEENIQYF. Full variable domain (remainder filled in from reference TRBV7-9 and TRBJ2-4): DTGVSQNPRHKITKRGQNVTFRCDPISEHNRLYWYRQTLGQGPEFLTYFQNEAQLEKSRLLSDRFSAERPKGSFSTLEIQRTEQGDSAMYLCASSLPTGEENIQYFGAGTRLSVL.

This clonotype has a handful of counts. The V and J genes are TRBV12-3 or TRBV12-4 and TRBJ2-7; 8 bases match TRBD2. There are 13 residues in the CDR3. V lost 6 bases and J lost 4; bases outside the gene matches: 5. CDR3: CASRTSVGYEQYF. As DNA, the CDR3 is TGTGCCAGCAGGACTAGCGTCGGTTACGAGCAGTACTTC.

The chain uses TRBV5-1 and TRBJ2-3; 7 bases are a match to TRBD2. The ends lost 4 bases at V and 0 bases at J; junction bases unmatched: 8. CDR1 and CDR2 (germline): SGHRS, YFSETQ. CDR3 length: 16 amino acids. CDR3 nucleotides: TGCGCCAGCAGCGCTAGCGGCTACGCTAGCACAGATACGCAGTATTTT. Protein sequence: CASSASGYASTDTQYF. Drawing the rest from reference TRBV5-1 and TRBJ2-3, the complete variable domain is KAGVTQTPRYLIKTRGQQVTLSCSPISGHRSVSWYQQTPGQGLQFLFEYFSETQRNKGNFPGRFSGRQFSNSRSEMNVSTLELGDSALYLCASSASGYASTDTQYFGPGTRLTVL.

This clonotype was detected once. This rearrangement joins TRBV2 to TRBJ2-1; D is uncertain. Germline CDR1 reads SNHLY; CDR2 reads FYNNEI. CDR3 size: 11 residues. V lost 8 bases to trimming and J lost 5 bases, with 7 bases between them. The chain's CDR3 is CASVLNNEQFF. CDR3 DNA sequence: TGTGCCAGCGTCCTAAACAATGAGCAGTTCTTC.

The chain carries TRBV7-3 and TRBJ2-1, with 16 bases identical to TRBD2. This CDR3 is built from 18 residues. The germline V gene encodes CDR1 SGHTA and CDR2 FQGTGA. After removal of 2 bases from V and 8 bases from J, the junction contained 9 bases not matched to a gene. The CDR3 DNA reads TGTGCCAGCAGCTTACGGGGACTAGCGGGGGGGCTGAATCATGAGCAGTTCTTC. This translates into CASSLRGLAGGLNHEQFF.

The V and J genes are TRBV4-2 and TRBJ2-2; D call uncertain. The CDR3 covers 15 residues. V lost 0 bases and J 0 bases, leaving 5 bases between the germline ends. The V gene's germline CDR1 is LGHNA and CDR2 YNFKEQ. CDR3 residues: CASSQETANTGELFF. The DNA of the CDR3 is TGTGCCAGCAGCCAAGAAACGGCGAACACCGGGGAGCTGTTTTTT.

This clonotype was counted a few times. This rearrangement joins TRBV6-5 to TRBJ2-7, with D possibly being TRBD1 (7 bases). This CDR3 contains 15 residues. Trimming stripped 4 bases from V and 4 bases from J, with 17 bases between. Germline-derived CDR1 and CDR2 are MNHEY and SVGAGI. In DNA form, the CDR3 reads TGTGCCAGCAGTTCCACGACAGGGAGGCAGTACGAGCAGTACTTC. This codes for CASSSTTGRQYEQYF.

This chain links TRBV6-2 or TRBV6-3 with TRBJ2-2; no reliable D call. Trimming shortened V by 8 bases and J by 1 base, and 14 bases separated the two germline ends. Germline V gene lookup returns CDR1 MNHEY and CDR2 SVGEGT. The CDR3 consists of 15 residues. CDR3 residues: CASWYRLQNTGELFF. The CDR3 DNA is TGTGCCAGCTGGTACCGTCTTCAGAACACCGGGGAGCTGTTTTTT.